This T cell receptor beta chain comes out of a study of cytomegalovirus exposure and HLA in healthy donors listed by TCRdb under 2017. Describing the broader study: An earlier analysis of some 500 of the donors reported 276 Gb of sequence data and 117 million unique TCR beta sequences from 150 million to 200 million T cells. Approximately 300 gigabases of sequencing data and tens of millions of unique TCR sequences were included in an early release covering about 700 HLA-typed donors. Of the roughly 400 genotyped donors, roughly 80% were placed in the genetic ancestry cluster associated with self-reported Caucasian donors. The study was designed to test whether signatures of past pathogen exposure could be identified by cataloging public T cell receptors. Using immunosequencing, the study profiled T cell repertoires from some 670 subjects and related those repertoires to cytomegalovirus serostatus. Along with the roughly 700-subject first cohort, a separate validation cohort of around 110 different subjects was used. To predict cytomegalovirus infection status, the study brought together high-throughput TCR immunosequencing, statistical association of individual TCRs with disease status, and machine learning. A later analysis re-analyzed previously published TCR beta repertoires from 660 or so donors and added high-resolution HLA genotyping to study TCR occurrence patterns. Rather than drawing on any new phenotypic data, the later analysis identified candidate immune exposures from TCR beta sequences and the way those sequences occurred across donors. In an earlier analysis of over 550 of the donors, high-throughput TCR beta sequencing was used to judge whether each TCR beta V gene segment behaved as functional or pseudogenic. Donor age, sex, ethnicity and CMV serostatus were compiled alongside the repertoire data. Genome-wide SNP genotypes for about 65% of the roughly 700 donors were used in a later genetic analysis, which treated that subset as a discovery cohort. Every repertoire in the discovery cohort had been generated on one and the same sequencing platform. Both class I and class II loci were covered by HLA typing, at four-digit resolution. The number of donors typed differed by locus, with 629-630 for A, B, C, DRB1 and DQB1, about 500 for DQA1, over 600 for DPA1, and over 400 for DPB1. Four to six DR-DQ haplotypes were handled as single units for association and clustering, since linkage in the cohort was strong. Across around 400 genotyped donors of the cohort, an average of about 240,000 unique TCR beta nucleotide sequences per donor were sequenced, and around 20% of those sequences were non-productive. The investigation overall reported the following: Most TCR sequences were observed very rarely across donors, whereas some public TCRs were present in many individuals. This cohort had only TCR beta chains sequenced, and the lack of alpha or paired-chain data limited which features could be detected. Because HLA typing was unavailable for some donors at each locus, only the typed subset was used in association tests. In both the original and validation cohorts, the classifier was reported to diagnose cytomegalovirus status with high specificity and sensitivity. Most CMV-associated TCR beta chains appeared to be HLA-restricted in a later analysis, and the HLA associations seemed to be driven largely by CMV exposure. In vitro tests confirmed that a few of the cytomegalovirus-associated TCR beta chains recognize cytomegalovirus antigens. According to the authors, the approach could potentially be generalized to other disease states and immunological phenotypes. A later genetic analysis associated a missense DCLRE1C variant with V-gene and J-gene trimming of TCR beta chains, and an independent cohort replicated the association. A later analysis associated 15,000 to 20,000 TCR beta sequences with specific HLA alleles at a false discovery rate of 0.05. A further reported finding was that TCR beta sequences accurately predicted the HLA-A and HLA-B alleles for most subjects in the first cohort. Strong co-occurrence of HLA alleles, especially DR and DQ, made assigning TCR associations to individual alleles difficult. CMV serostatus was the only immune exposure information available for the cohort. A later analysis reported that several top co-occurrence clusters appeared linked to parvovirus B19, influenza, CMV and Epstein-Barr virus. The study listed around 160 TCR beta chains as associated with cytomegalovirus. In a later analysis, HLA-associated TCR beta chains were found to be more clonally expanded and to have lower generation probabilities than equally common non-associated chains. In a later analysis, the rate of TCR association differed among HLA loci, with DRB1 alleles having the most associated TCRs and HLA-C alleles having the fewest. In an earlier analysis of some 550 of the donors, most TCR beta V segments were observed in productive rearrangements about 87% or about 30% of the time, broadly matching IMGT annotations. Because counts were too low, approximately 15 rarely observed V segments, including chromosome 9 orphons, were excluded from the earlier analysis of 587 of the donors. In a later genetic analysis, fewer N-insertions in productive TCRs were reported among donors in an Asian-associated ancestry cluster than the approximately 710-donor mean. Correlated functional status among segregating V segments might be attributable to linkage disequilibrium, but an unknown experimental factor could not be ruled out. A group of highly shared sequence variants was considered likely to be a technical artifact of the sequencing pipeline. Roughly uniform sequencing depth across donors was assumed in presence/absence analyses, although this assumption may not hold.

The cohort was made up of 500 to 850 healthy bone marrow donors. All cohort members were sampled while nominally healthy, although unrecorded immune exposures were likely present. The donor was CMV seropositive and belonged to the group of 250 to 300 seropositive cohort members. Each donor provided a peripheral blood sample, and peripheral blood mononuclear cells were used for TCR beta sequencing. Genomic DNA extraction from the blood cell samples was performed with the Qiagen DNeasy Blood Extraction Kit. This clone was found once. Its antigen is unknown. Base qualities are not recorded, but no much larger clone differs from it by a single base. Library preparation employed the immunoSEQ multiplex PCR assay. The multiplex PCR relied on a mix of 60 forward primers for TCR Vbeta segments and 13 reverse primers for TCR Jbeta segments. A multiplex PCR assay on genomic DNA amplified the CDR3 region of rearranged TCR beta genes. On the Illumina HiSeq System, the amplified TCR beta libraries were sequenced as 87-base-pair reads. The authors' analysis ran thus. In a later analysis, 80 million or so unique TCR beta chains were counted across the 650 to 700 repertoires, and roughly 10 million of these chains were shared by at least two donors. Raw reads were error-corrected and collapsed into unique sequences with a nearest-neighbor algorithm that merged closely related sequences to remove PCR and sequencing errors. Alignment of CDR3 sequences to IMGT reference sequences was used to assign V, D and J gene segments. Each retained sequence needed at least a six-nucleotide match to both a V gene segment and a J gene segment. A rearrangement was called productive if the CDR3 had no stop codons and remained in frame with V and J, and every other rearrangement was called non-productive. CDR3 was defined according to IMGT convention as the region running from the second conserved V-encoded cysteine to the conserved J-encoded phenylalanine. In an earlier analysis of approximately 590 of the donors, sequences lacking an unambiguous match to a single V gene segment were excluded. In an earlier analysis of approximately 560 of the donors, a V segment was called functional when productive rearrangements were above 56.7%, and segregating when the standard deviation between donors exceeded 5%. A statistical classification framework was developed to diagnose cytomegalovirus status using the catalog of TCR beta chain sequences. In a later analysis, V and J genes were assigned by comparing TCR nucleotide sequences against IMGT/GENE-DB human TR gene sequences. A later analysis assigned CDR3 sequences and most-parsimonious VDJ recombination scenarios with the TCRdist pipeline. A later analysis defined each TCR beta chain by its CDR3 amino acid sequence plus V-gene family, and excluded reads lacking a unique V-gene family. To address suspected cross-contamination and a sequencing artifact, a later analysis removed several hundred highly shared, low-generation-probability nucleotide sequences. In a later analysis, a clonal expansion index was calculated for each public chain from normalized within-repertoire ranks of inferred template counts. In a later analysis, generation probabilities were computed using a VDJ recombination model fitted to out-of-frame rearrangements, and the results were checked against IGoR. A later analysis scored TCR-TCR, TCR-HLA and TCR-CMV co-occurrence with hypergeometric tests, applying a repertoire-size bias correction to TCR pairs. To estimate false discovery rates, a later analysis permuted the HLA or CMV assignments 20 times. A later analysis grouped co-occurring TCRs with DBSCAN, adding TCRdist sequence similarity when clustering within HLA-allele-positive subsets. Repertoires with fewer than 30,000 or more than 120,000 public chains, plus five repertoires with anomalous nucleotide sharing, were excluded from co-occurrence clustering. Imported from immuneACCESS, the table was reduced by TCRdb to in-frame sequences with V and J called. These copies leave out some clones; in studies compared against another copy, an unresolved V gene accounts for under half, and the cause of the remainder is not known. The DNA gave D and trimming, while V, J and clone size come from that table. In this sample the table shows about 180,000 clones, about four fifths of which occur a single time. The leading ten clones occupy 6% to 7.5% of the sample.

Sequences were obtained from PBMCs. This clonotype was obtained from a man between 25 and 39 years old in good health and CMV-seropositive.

The CDR3: CASSGGLVTGELFF. The DNA is TGTGCCAGCAGCGGGGGACTTGTAACCGGGGAGCTGTTTTTT. In this chain, TRBV27 is recombined with TRBJ2-2; TRBD2 could be the D gene, as 6 bases match. Looking up the germline V gene (reference sequence) yields CDR1 MNHEY and CDR2 SMNVEV. Deletion took 6 bases off V and 5 bases off J, with a span of 13 bases between the germline ends. The CDR3 sequence holds 14 residues, the cysteine and phenylalanine included. This entry keeps only the CDR3 DNA: 42 bases, framed from base 1.